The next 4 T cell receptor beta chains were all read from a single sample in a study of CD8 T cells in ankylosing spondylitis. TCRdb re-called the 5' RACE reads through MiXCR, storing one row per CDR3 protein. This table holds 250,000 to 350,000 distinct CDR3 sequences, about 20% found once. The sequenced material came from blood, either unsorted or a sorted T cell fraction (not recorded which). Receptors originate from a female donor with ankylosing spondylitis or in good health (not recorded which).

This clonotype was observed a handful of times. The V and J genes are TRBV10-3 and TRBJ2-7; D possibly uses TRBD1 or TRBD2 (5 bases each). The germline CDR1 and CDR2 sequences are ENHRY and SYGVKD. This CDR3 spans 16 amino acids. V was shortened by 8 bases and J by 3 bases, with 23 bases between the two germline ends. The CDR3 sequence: CAIPPPGRPPLYEQYF. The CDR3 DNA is TGTGCCATCCCCCCTCCGGGACGCCCCCCCCTCTACGAGCAGTACTTC.

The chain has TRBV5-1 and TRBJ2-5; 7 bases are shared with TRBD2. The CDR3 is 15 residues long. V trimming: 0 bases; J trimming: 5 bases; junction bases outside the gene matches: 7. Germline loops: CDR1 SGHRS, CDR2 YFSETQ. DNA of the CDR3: TGCGCCAGCAGCTTGGAGGGAGGGCCTTCGGAGACCCAGTACTTC. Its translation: CASSLEGGPSETQYF.

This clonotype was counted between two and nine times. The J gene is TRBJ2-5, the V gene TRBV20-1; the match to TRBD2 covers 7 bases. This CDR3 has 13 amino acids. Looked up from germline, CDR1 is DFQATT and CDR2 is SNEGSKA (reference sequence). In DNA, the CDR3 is TGCGTCGCGGATAGCGGGTACCAAGAGACCCAGTACTTC. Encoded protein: CVADSGYQETQYF.

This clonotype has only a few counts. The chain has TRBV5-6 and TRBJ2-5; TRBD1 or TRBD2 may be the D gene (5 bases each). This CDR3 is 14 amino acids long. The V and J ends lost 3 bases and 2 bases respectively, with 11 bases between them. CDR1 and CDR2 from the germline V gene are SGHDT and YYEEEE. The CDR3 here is CASSWGRIQETQYF. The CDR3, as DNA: TGTGCCAGCAGCTGGGGACGGATACAAGAGACCCAGTACTTC. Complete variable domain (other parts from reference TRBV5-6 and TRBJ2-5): DAGVTQSPTHLIKTRGQQVTLRCSPKSGHDTVSWYQQALGQGPQFIFQYYEEEERQRGNFPDRFSGHQFPNYSSELNVNALLLGDSALYLCASSWGRIQETQYFGPGTRLLVL.